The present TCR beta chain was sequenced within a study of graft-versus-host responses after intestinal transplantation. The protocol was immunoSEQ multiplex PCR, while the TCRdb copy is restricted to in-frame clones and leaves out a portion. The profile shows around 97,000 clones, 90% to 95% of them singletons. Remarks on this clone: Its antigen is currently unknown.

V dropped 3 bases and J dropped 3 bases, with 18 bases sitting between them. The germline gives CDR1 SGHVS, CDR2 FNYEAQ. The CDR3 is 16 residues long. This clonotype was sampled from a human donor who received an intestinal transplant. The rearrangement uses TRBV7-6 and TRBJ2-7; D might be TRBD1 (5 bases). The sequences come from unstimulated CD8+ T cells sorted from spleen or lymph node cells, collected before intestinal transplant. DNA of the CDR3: TGTGCCAGCAGCTTGAATCCGGGCCTCACAGGCTACGAGCAGTACTTC. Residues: CASSLNPGLTGYEQYF.